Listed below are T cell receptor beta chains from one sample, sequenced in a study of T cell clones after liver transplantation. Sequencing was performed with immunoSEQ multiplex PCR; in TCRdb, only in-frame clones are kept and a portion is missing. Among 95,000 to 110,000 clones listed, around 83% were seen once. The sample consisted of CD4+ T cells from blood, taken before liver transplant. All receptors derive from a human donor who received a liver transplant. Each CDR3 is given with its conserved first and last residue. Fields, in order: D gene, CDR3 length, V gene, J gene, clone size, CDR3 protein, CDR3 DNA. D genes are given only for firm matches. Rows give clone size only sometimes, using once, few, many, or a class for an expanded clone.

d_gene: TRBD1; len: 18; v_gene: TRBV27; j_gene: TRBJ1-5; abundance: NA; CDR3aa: CASSRSGTGGVSNQPQHF; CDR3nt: TGTGCCAGCAGTCGATCCGGGACAGGGGGTGTGAGCAATCAGCCCCAGCATTTT
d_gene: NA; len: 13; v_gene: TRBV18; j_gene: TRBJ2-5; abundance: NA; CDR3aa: CASSNMAIETQYF; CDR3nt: TGTGCCAGCTCAAACATGGCGATTGAGACCCAGTACTTC
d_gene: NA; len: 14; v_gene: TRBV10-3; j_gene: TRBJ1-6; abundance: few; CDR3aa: CAVKGGGENSPLHF; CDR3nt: TGTGCCGTGAAAGGCGGGGGAGAGAATTCACCCCTCCACTTT
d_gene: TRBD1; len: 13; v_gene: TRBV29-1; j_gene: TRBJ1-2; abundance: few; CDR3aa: CSATGTGEYGYTF; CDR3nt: TGCAGCGCCACCGGGACAGGGGAGTATGGCTACACCTTC
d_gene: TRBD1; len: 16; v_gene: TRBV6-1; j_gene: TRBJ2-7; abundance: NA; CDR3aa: CASSASGTGLSYEQYF; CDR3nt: TGTGCCAGCAGTGCTTCCGGGACAGGGTTATCCTACGAGCAGTACTTC
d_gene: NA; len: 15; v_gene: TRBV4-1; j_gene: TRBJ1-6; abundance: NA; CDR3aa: CASSQRGSYNSPLHF; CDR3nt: TGCGCCAGCAGCCAACGGGGCTCCTATAATTCACCCCTCCACTTT
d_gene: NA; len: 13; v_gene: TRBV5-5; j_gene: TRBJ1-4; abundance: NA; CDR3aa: CASSLAGQEKLFF; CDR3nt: TGTGCCAGCAGCTTGGCAGGTCAGGAAAAACTGTTTTTT
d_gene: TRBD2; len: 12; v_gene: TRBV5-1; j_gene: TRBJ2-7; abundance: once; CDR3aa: CASSGLAGGPIF; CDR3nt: TGCGCCAGCAGCGGGCTAGCGGGGGGCCCCATCTTC
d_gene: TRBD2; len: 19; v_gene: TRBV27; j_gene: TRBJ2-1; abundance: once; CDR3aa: CASSPSGLAGVGSYNEQFF; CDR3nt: TGTGCCAGCAGTCCCTCGGGACTAGCGGGAGTAGGGTCCTACAATGAGCAGTTCTTC
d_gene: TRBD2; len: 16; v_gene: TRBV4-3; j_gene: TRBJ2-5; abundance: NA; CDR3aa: CASSQETGGPQETQYF; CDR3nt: TGCGCCAGCAGCCAAGAGACGGGGGGGCCTCAAGAGACCCAGTACTTC
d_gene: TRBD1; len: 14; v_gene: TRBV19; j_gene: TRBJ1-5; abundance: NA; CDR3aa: CATQPGQRVQPQHF; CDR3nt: TGTGCCACCCAACCGGGACAGCGAGTTCAGCCCCAGCATTTT